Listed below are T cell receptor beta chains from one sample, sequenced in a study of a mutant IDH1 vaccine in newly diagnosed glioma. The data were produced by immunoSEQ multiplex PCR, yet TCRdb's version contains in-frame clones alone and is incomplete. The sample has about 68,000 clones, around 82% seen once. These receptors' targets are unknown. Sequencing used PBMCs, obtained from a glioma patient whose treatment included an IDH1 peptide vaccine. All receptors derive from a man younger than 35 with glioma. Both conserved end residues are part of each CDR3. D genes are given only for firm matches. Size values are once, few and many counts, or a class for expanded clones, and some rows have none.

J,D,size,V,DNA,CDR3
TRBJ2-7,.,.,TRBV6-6,TGTGCCAGCACCCTACAGGCCGTGGACGAGCAGTACTTC,CASTLQAVDEQYF
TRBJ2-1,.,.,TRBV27,TGTGCCAGCAGTTTAGATTCGTGGGAGCAGTTCTTC,CASSLDSWEQFF
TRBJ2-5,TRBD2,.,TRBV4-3,TGCGCCAGCAGCCCGACTAGCGTACAAGAGACCCAGTACTTC,CASSPTSVQETQYF
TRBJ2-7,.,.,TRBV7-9,TGTGCCAGCAGCTTAGGCGGGGCAGCCTACGAGCAGTACTTC,CASSLGGAAYEQYF
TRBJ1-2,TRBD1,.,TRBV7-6,TGTGCCAGCAGCCGTGACAGGGTCGGTGGCTACACCTTC,CASSRDRVGGYTF
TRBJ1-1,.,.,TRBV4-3,TGCGCCAGCAGCCAAGGGTTACAGTGGGAAGCTTTCTTT,CASSQGLQWEAFF
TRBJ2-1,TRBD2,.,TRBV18,TGTGCCAGCTCACCACCTGCTAGCGGGGGGTTGTCCTACAATGAGCAGTTCTTC,CASSPPASGGLSYNEQFF
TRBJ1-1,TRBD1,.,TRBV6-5,TGTGCCAGCAGCCACTCACAGGGGGCCGGTGAAGCTTTCTTT,CASSHSQGAGEAFF
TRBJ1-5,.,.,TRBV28,TGTGCCAGCCGCCAGGGGATAACTCAGCCCCAGCATTTT,CASRQGITQPQHF
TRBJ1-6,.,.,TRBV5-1,TGCGCCAGCAGCTTGGAGGCCCGCCATAATTCACCCCTCCACTTT,CASSLEARHNSPLHF
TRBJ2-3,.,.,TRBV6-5,TGTGCCAGCAGTCACAGCACAGATACGCAGTATTTT,CASSHSTDTQYF
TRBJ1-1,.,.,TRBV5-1,TGCGCCAGCAGACAACAGGGTGACACTGAAGCTTTCTTT,CASRQQGDTEAFF
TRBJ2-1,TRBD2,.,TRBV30,TGTGCCTGGACCGGACTAGCGGGAGTCAATGAGCAGTTCTTC,CAWTGLAGVNEQFF
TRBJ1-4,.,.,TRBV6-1,TGTGCCAGTACCGGGCTCCGGGTACTGGAAAAACTGTTTTTT,CASTGLRVLEKLFF
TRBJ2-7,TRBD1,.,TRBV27,TGTGCCAGCACCAACAGGGGCGCCGGCTCCTACGAGCAGTACTTC,CASTNRGAGSYEQYF
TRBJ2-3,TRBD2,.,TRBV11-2,TGTGCCAGCAGCGAGTCTAGCGGGGCCACAGATACGCAGTATTTT,CASSESSGATDTQYF
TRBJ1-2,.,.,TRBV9,TGTGCCAGCAGCCCGGACCGGGGGGCGGGGTATGGCTACACCTTC,CASSPDRGAGYGYTF
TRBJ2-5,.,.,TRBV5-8,TGTGCCAGCAGCCTCCTAAGTGGGACCCAGTACTTC,CASSLLSGTQYF
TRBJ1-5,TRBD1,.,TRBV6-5,TGTGCCAGCAGTTCAACGGGACAGGGAAATCAGCCCCAGCATTTT,CASSSTGQGNQPQHF
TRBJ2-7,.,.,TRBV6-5,TGTGCCAGCAGCCAAGGATGGGCATACGAGCAGTACTTC,CASSQGWAYEQYF
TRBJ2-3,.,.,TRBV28,TGTGCCAGCAGTTTACGGGCAGGTTCCTTGCCAGATACGCAGTATTTT,CASSLRAGSLPDTQYF
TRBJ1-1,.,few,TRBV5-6,TGTGCCAGCAGCTTGGCGAGCTACACTGAAGCTTTCTTT,CASSLASYTEAFF
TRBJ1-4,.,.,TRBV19,TGTGCTCAACCGGGGGGACACGTCGCCGGTGGAAAACTGTTTTTT,CAQPGGHVAGGKLFF
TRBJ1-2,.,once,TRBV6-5,TGTGCCAGCAGTTACTCCGCGACAGGCTATGGCTACACCTTC,CASSYSATGYGYTF
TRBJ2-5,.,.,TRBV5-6,TGTGCCAGCAGCTTGGGGTTCATCGAGACCCAGTACTTC,CASSLGFIETQYF
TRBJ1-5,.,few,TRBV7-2,TGTGCCAGCAGCTCCCCAACAGGAAATAGCAATCAGCCCCAGCATTTT,CASSSPTGNSNQPQHF
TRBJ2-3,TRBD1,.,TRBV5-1,TGCGCCAGGCCAAGGGGACAGGTTACAGATACGCAGTATTTT,CARPRGQVTDTQYF
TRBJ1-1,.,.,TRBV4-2,TGTGCCAGCAGCCACAGTTACACTGAAGCTTTCTTT,CASSHSYTEAFF
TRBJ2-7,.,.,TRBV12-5,TGTGCTAGTGGCATCAGCTCCTACGAGCAGTACTTC,CASGISSYEQYF
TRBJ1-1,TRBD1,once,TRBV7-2,TGTGCCAGCAGCTTAGTGTGGGACAGGGCTACTGAAGCTTTCTTT,CASSLVWDRATEAFF
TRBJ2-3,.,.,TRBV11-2,TGTGCCAGCAGCGACACAGATACGCAGTATTTT,CASSDTDTQYF
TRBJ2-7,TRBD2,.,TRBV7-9,TGTGCCAGCAGCTTAGCTAGCGGGGTGGCCTACGAGCAGTACTTC,CASSLASGVAYEQYF
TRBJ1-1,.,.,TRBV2,TGTGCCAGCAGTCCTAACAGATTTGAAGCTTTCTTT,CASSPNRFEAFF
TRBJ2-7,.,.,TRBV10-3,TGTGCCATCAGTGAGTCGGGCGGGATTAGGGACTACGAGCAGTACTTC,CAISESGGIRDYEQYF
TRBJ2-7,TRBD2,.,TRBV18,TGTGCCAGCTCACCATTCCGGGCGGGGGGACCCTACGAGCAGTACTTC,CASSPFRAGGPYEQYF
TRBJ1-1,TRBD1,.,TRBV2,TGTGCCAGCAGTGAAGGACCTGGGACAGGGGGCGATGGAACTGAAGCTTTCTTT,CASSEGPGTGGDGTEAFF
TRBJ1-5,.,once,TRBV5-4,TGTGCCAGCAGCTTGGGGCCCAATCAGCCCCAGCATTTT,CASSLGPNQPQHF
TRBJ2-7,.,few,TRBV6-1,TGTGCCAGCAGTAAGGGAGGACATGACGAGCAGTACTTC,CASSKGGHDEQYF
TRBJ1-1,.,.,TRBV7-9,TGTGCCAGCACCCCGATGGGGCAGTTGCACACTGAAGCTTTCTTT,CASTPMGQLHTEAFF
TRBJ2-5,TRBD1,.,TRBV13,TGTGCCAGCAGTCAACCGGGACAGGGAAACCAAGAGACTCAGTACTTC,CASSQPGQGNQETQYF
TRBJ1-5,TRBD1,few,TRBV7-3,TGTGCCAGCAGCTTAACGGCAGGGGGGAATCAGCCCCAGCATTTT,CASSLTAGGNQPQHF
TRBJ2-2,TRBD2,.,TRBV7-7,TGTGCTAGCAGCTCCCTAGCGGGGGGCACCGGGGAGCTGTTTTTT,CASSSLAGGTGELFF
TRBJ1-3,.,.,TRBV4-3,TGCGCCAGCAGCCAAGCGCGCGGGATCTTGACACGAAACACCATATATTTT,CASSQARGILTRNTIYF
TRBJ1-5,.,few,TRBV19,TGTGCCAGTAGTTCGGGGGTAGGGCAGCCCCAGCATTTT,CASSSGVGQPQHF
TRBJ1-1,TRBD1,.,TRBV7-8,TGTGCCAGCAGCATAAATCGACAGGGGCTGGCAACTGAAGCTTTCTTT,CASSINRQGLATEAFF
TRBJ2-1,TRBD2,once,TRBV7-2,TGTGCCAGCAGCTTAAGGGGAGGAGGCGGGAGGCCACTAGGCAATGAGCAGTTCTTC,CASSLRGGGGRPLGNEQFF
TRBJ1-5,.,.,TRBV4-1,TGCGCCAGCAGCCAAGATCATGGGAATCAGCCCCAGCATTTT,CASSQDHGNQPQHF
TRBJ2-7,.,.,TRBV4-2,TGTGCCAGCAGCCAATATCAGACGGTCGAGCAGTACTTC,CASSQYQTVEQYF
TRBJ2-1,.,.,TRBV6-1,TGTGCCAGCAGTGAAGGTTTGACTAGAAACAATGAGCAGTTCTTC,CASSEGLTRNNEQFF